The 27 T cell receptor beta chains listed next were all sequenced from one sample in a study of T-cell reconstitution after alpha-beta-depleted transplantation in children. A library of TCRbeta sequences, prepared with unique molecular identifiers, was generated. TCRdb fed the PCR reads into MiXCR, producing one record per CDR3 protein. Among roughly 570,000 distinct CDR3 sequences, 25% to 30% were seen once, and the ten largest hold 35% to 40%. This sample comprised PBMCs, obtained before TCRalphabeta/CD19-depleted stem cell transplant. Receptors were obtained from a boy under two years old with Wiskott-Aldrich syndrome, due to receive a stem cell transplant.

The chain links TRBV19 to TRBJ2-3; a possible D gene is TRBD1 (6 bases). The CDR3 contains 11 residues. Trimming removed 3 bases at V and 12 bases at J, with 10 bases between. Germline values: CDR1 LNHDA, CDR2 SQIVND (reference sequence). The CDR3 nucleotides are TGTGCCAGTAGTATGGGGGACACCCAGTATTTT. Its protein product is CASSMGDTQYF.

Here the CDR3 reads CASGGGNSGNTIYF. For the CDR3, the DNA is TGTGCCAGTGGAGGGGGAAACTCTGGAAACACCATATATTTT. V usage is TRBV12-3 or TRBV12-4 and J usage is TRBJ1-3, with D possibly matching TRBD1 (6 bases). V lost 9 bases to trimming and J lost 0 bases, with 12 bases between them. This CDR3 has 14 amino acids.

The chain employs TRBV20-1 and TRBJ2-5; possible D gene TRBD2, 6 bases. With 6 bases removed from V and 3 bases from J, the gap between germline ends came to 14 bases. Germline loops: CDR1 DFQATT, CDR2 SNEGSKA (reference sequence). CDR3 length: 13 amino acids. DNA for the CDR3: TGCAGTGCCCCCGGGACTCACAAAGAGACCCAGTACTTC. This codes for CSAPGTHKETQYF.

This clonotype was picked up a small number of times. The chain couples TRBV6-1 to TRBJ2-4, with D possibly matching TRBD1 (6 bases). Trimming took 6 bases from V and 4 from J, leaving 10 bases between them. The CDR3 is 13 residues long. CDR1 and CDR2 from the germline V gene are MNHNS and SASEGT. The DNA for the CDR3 is TGTGCCAGCAGCCGCGGACAGAAAAACATTCAGTACTTC. It translates to CASSRGQKNIQYF.

V usage is TRBV7-6 and J usage is TRBJ2-1; D not resolved. In germline, CDR1 is SGHVS, CDR2 FNYEAQ. The V end lost 2 bases, the J end lost 4 bases, and 12 bases lay between the germline ends. The CDR3 is 15 residues long. DNA for the CDR3: TGTGCCAGCAGCTTATCCCGACAAGAGTACAATGAGCAGTTCTTC. Translating gives CASSLSRQEYNEQFF.

This clonotype was recorded a few times. This chain uses TRBV20-1 with TRBJ2-7; 11 nucleotides line up with TRBD1. Germline-derived CDR1 and CDR2 are DFQATT and SNEGSKA (reference sequence). Trimming removed 1 base from V and 6 bases from J; junction bases left unmatched: 2. The CDR3 covers 13 residues. The CDR3 loop is CSARGGQGGEQYF. The CDR3 DNA reads as TGCAGTGCTAGAGGGGGACAGGGGGGCGAGCAGTACTTC.

The chain has TRBV3-1 and TRBJ2-3; D not certain. This CDR3 comprises 14 residues. V shed 0 bases and J shed 8 bases, with 12 bases lying between them. Germline CDR1 is LGHDT and CDR2 is YNNKEL (reference sequence). The CDR3: CASSQDQRLFTQYF. Here the CDR3 DNA reads TGTGCCAGCAGCCAAGATCAGCGACTCTTTACGCAGTATTTT.

The table lists this clonotype with a few counts. CDR3: CASSSSSRVGYTF. The CDR3, as DNA: TGTGCCAGCAGTTCCTCCTCAAGGGTGGGCTACACCTTC. This rearrangement joins TRBV28 to TRBJ1-2; D call uncertain. The V gene's germline CDR1 is MDHEN and CDR2 SYDVKM. V was trimmed by 4 bases and J by 8 bases, leaving 14 bases between them. This CDR3 contains 13 residues.

The rearrangement links TRBV5-1 to TRBJ2-1, with 14 bases fitting TRBD2. V dropped 0 bases and J dropped 2; count of bases not matched to a gene: 4. Germline assignment: CDR1 SGHRS and CDR2 YFSETQ. This CDR3 has 18 amino acids. In nucleotides, the CDR3 is TGCGCCAGCAGCTTGGCCGGGACTAGCGGGAGTACCTACAATGAGCAGTTCTTC. It encodes CASSLAGTSGSTYNEQFF.

This clonotype was found many times. V and J are TRBV5-1 and TRBJ2-7; a possible D gene is TRBD1 (6 bases). CDR1 SGHRS and CDR2 YFSETQ come from the germline V gene. The V and J ends lost 0 bases and 3 bases respectively, with 7 bases between them. CDR3 length equals 13 residues. The CDR3 reads CASSLVQGYEQYF. The DNA of the CDR3 is TGCGCCAGCAGCTTGGTACAGGGCTACGAGCAGTACTTC.

V and J are TRBV20-1 and TRBJ1-2; D ambiguous. CDR1 DFQATT and CDR2 SNEGSKA come from the germline V gene (reference sequence). The CDR3 is made up of 15 amino acids. The V and J ends lost 3 bases and 1 base respectively, with 15 bases between them. CDR3 loop: CSASSRMRSNYGYTF. The CDR3 DNA sequence: TGCAGTGCTAGTTCACGGATGAGGAGTAACTATGGCTACACCTTC.

The J gene is TRBJ2-1, the V gene TRBV4-1; maybe TRBD1 (6 bases). Germline values: CDR1 MGHRA, CDR2 YSYEKL. V was shortened by 4 bases and J by 3 bases, with 13 bases between the two germline ends. CDR3 size: 15 residues. CDR3 in amino acids: CASSRDIGNYNEQFF. The CDR3 DNA sequence: TGCGCCAGCAGCCGGGACATAGGGAACTACAATGAGCAGTTCTTC.

This clonotype was counted between two and nine times. The rearrangement uses TRBV19 and TRBJ1-1; D might be TRBD1 (5 bases). V shed 0 bases and J shed 2 bases, with 10 bases lying between them. CDR1 and CDR2 from the germline V gene are LNHDA and SQIVND (reference sequence). There are 15 residues in the CDR3. The CDR3: CASSIDPQGNTEAFF. The CDR3 nucleotides read TGTGCCAGTAGTATAGATCCTCAGGGAAACACTGAAGCTTTCTTT.

The chain recombines TRBV27 with TRBJ2-7; tentatively, D is TRBD1 (5 bases). With 5 bases removed from V and 2 bases from J, the gap between germline ends came to 16 bases. The germline CDR1 and CDR2 sequences are MNHEY and SMNVEV (reference sequence). The CDR3 totals 15 residues. Written as DNA, the CDR3 is TGTGCCAGCAGTCCGAGGACAAGGGTGGCCTACGAGCAGTACTTC. This codes for CASSPRTRVAYEQYF.

This chain uses TRBV20-1 with TRBJ2-1, with 12 bases identical to TRBD2. From germline, CDR1 is DFQATT and CDR2 SNEGSKA (reference sequence). This CDR3 has 14 residues. The J segment lost 7 bases and the V segment lost 5 bases, leaving 6 bases of the junction unmatched. CDR3 DNA sequence: TGCAGTGCTCTACGACTAGCGGGGGTAAATGAGCAGTTCTTC. Its protein is CSALRLAGVNEQFF.

This clonotype was counted between two and nine times. The rearrangement uses TRBV24-1 and TRBJ2-3; perhaps TRBD1 as D (6 bases). Germline CDR1 is KGHDR and CDR2 is SFDVKD. The germline V and J ends were trimmed by 4 bases and 5 bases, with 12 bases remaining between them. The CDR3 is made up of 14 amino acids. The CDR3 here is CATSDKGQEDTQYF. The CDR3 DNA reads TGTGCCACCAGTGACAAGGGACAAGAAGATACGCAGTATTTT.

This chain uses TRBV20-1 with TRBJ2-3, with no clear D. This CDR3 has 16 amino acids. Germline loops: CDR1 DFQATT, CDR2 SNEGSKA (reference sequence). Trimming shortened V by 1 base and J by 0 bases, and 14 bases separated the two germline ends. CDR3 residues: CSARAPLSSSTDTQYF. CDR3 sequence (DNA): TGCAGTGCTAGAGCCCCACTTTCATCGAGCACAGATACGCAGTATTTT.

A few counts support this clonotype. V usage is TRBV4-1 and J usage is TRBJ2-1, with 9 bases matching TRBD1. The germline CDR1 and CDR2 sequences are MGHRA and YSYEKL. V trimming: 3 bases; J trimming: 8 bases; junction bases outside the gene matches: 5. This CDR3 has 14 amino acids. CDR3 region: CASSQPDRGYEQFF. CDR3 in DNA: TGCGCCAGCAGCCAGCCAGACAGGGGGTATGAGCAGTTCTTC.

This clonotype was detected a few times. V usage is TRBV5-1 and J usage is TRBJ2-7, with D unresolved. Germline assignment: CDR1 SGHRS and CDR2 YFSETQ. The CDR3 is 12 amino acids. Trimming took off 4 bases at V and 4 bases at J, with 9 bases between the two ends. This CDR3 reads CASSAGRYEQYF. The CDR3 DNA follows: TGCGCCAGCAGCGCCGGACGATACGAGCAGTACTTC.

The chain joins TRBV4-1 to TRBJ2-4, with unresolved D. This CDR3 comprises 15 residues. The germline V and J ends were trimmed by 1 base and 5 bases, with 12 bases remaining between them. Germline loops: CDR1 MGHRA, CDR2 YSYEKL. This chain's CDR3 is CASSQGPARENIQYF. In DNA form, the CDR3 reads TGCGCCAGCAGCCAAGGTCCTGCAAGGGAAAACATTCAGTACTTC.

For the CDR3, the DNA is TGTGCCAGCAGCTTAAGGACAGGGCAGCCCTACGAGCAGTACTTC. It codes for CASSLRTGQPYEQYF. The chain uses TRBV11-2 and TRBJ2-7; TRBD1 matches 8 bases. Germline V gene sequence: CDR1 SGHAT, CDR2 FQNNGV. This CDR3 has 15 residues. The V and J ends lost 2 bases and 2 bases, in that order; junction bases with no gene match: 5.

This chain links TRBV9 with TRBJ1-2; D is undetermined. Per germline, CDR1 SGDLS and CDR2 YYNGEE. The CDR3 has 13 amino acids. V was shortened by 0 bases and J by 8 bases, with 11 bases between the two germline ends. CDR3 DNA: TGTGCCAGCAGCGTAGGAGGGTTGTTAGGCTACACCTTC. As protein: CASSVGGLLGYTF.

The rearrangement links TRBV7-6 to TRBJ2-1, with a weak D call TRBD2 (6 bases). V lost 1 base and J lost 1, with 20 bases in between. Per germline, CDR1 SGHVS and CDR2 FNYEAQ. This CDR3 has 19 amino acids. The DNA of the CDR3 is TGTGCCAGCAGCTTAGACGGTGGTTGGCGGGATCTATCCTACAATGAGCAGTTCTTC. This gives the protein CASSLDGGWRDLSYNEQFF.

A single count supports this clonotype. The genes are TRBV20-1 and TRBJ1-2; 9 nucleotides agree with TRBD1. After removal of 3 bases from V and 7 bases from J, the junction contained 6 bases not matched to a gene. This CDR3 is 13 amino acids long. The germline gives CDR1 DFQATT, CDR2 SNEGSKA (reference sequence). The CDR3 DNA is TGCAGTGCTAGTGGGGGACAGGGAGCTGGCTACACCTTC. Protein: CSASGGQGAGYTF.

This clonotype has only a few counts. The chain couples TRBV7-6 to TRBJ2-5; D is unresolved. The ends were cut back, 2 bases at V and 1 base at J, with 5 bases in the middle. This CDR3 spans 13 amino acids. Germline V lookup: CDR1 SGHVS, CDR2 FNYEAQ. In DNA, the CDR3 is TGTGCCAGCAGCTTATTAGTCCAAGAGACCCAGTACTTC. Translation gives CASSLLVQETQYF.

This clonotype occurred a few times. The chain has TRBV20-1 and TRBJ2-1; weak D call: TRBD1 (7 bases). Germline values: CDR1 DFQATT, CDR2 SNEGSKA (reference sequence). V shed 4 bases and J shed 8 bases, with 21 bases lying between them. The CDR3 runs 15 residues. Here the CDR3 reads CSATGTAGGPDEQFF. In DNA, the CDR3 is TGCAGTGCTACGGGGACAGCAGGAGGGCCGGATGAGCAGTTCTTC.

The chain recombines TRBV5-1 with TRBJ2-3; D unclear. V lost 2 bases to trimming and J lost 2 bases, with 12 bases between them. This CDR3 spans 15 amino acids. Germline-derived CDR1 and CDR2 are SGHRS and YFSETQ. The CDR3 loop is CASSFWSWVTDTQYF. CDR3 nucleotides: TGCGCCAGCAGCTTCTGGTCCTGGGTCACAGATACGCAGTATTTT.